This passage covers 25 T cell receptor beta chains from one sample sequenced in a study of cytomegalovirus exposure and HLA in healthy donors. PCR employed 60 Vbeta and 13 Jbeta primers. TCRdb's copy holds only in-frame clones and misses some; the assay was immunoSEQ multiplex PCR. The sample has about 160,000 clones, around 69% seen once. The sample taken for sequencing was PBMCs. The receptors come from a man in his sixties in good health and CMV-seronegative.

The chain joins TRBV4-3 to TRBJ2-5; 12 positions match TRBD2. Germline assignment: CDR1 LGHNA and CDR2 YSLEER. After removal of 4 bases from V and 4 bases from J, the junction contained 7 bases not matched to a gene. This CDR3 has 16 amino acids. The CDR3 sequence: CASSRGASGRGETQYF. The DNA of the CDR3 is TGCGCCAGCAGCCGGGGGGCTAGCGGGAGGGGAGAGACCCAGTACTTC.

This clone has just one count. The V gene is TRBV6-6, the J gene TRBJ2-2; 9 bases align to TRBD1. Trimming cost V 8 bases and J 7 bases; bases outside gene matches: 8. CDR3 size: 14 residues. Germline V lookup: CDR1 MNHNY, CDR2 SVGAGI (reference sequence). The CDR3 here is CASVHRGLGGELFF. The CDR3 nucleotides are TGTGCCAGCGTGCACAGGGGGCTTGGCGGGGAGCTGTTTTTT.

This chain joins TRBV7-9 and TRBJ1-1; 7 bases are a match to TRBD1. This CDR3 spans 14 amino acids. From germline, CDR1 is SEHNR and CDR2 FQNEAQ (reference sequence). V was pared by 1 base and J by 6 bases, with 5 bases of the junction left unmatched. CDR3 nucleotide sequence: TGTGCCAGCAGCTTAGGCAGGGGGTCAGCTGAAGCTTTCTTT. Protein: CASSLGRGSAEAFF.

The chain combines TRBV29-1 with TRBJ1-2; 9 bases are a match to TRBD1. Losses at the gene ends were 0 bases for V and 2 bases for J; bases not matched to a gene: 7. CDR1 SQVTM and CDR2 ANQGSEA come from the germline V gene. This CDR3 has 16 amino acids. CDR3 in amino acids: CSVEDGWTGANYGYTF. DNA for the CDR3: TGCAGCGTTGAAGACGGATGGACAGGGGCAAACTATGGCTACACCTTC.

This chain connects TRBV5-4 to TRBJ2-5, with D maybe TRBD2 (6 bases). Per germline, CDR1 SGHNT and CDR2 YYREEE (reference sequence). V was clipped by 0 bases and J by 5 bases, with 17 bases between them. This CDR3 has 16 amino acids. CDR3 protein: CASSLGGRPTMETQYF. The CDR3 nucleotides read TGTGCCAGCAGCTTGGGTGGGAGGCCCACAATGGAGACCCAGTACTTC.

The chain has TRBV15 and TRBJ2-5; 7 nucleotides match TRBD1. Germline CDR1 is LNHNV and CDR2 is YYDKDF (reference sequence). This CDR3 spans 14 amino acids. The V segment lost 1 base and the J segment 4 bases; nucleotides outside the gene matches: 3. The CDR3 region is CATSRGQGTETQYF. The CDR3, as DNA: TGTGCCACCAGCAGAGGACAGGGAACAGAGACCCAGTACTTC.

V is TRBV5-5 and J is TRBJ1-2, with D unresolved. Trimming took 6 bases from V and 14 from J, leaving 17 bases between them. Germline loops: CDR1 SGHKS, CDR2 YYEKEE (reference sequence). CDR3 size: 11 residues. In DNA form, the CDR3 reads TGTGCCAGCACCCCGTACCCCGGGAGGACCTTC. Translating gives CASTPYPGRTF.

Here the CDR3 DNA reads TGTGCCAGCAGTCCTACGGTTTCTGTGACCCAGTACTTC. Its translation is CASSPTVSVTQYF. The V gene is TRBV6-5, the J gene TRBJ2-5; D remains unclear. V dropped 5 bases and J dropped 7 bases, with 14 bases sitting between them. The V gene's germline CDR1 is MNHEY and CDR2 SVGAGI. This CDR3 region has 13 residues.

The chain employs TRBV7-3 and TRBJ2-2, with a possible D match to TRBD2 (5 bases). Trimming stripped 8 bases from V and 4 bases from J, with 11 bases between. The CDR3 sequence is 13 residues long. Germline V gives CDR1 SGHTA, CDR2 FQGTGA. DNA for the CDR3: TGTGCCAGCGGCCGGGATCGCACCGGGGAGCTGTTTTTT. Protein product: CASGRDRTGELFF.

This chain links TRBV9 with TRBJ2-3; 7 nucleotides line up with TRBD2. V dropped 3 bases and J dropped 5; count of bases not matched to a gene: 12. The CDR3 covers 16 residues. CDR1 is SGDLS, CDR2 YYNGEE, per germline. The CDR3 protein is CASSALAAGRKDTQYF. The CDR3, as DNA: TGTGCCAGCAGCGCCCTAGCAGCGGGGAGAAAAGATACGCAGTATTTT.

The chain couples TRBV19 to TRBJ2-1; 10 bases match TRBD2. CDR1 is LNHDA, CDR2 SQIVND, per germline (reference sequence). The CDR3 sequence is 17 residues long. V dropped 5 bases and J dropped 0; count of bases not matched to a gene: 7. CDR3 protein: CASSLRTSGGSYNEQFF. DNA of the CDR3: TGTGCCAGTAGTTTACGGACTAGCGGAGGCTCCTACAATGAGCAGTTCTTC.

This clone came up a few times. V gene TRBV19 combines with J gene TRBJ2-3; 7 positions match TRBD1. Trimming took 4 bases from V and 2 from J; bases not matched to a gene: 12. Germline loops: CDR1 LNHDA, CDR2 SQIVND (reference sequence). The CDR3 consists of 17 residues. CDR3 loop: CASSTSLGTAFTDTQYF. CDR3 nucleotides: TGTGCCAGTAGTACCTCCCTCGGGACAGCCTTCACAGATACGCAGTATTTT.

The chain carries TRBV7-4 and TRBJ2-5, with D uncertain. The V end lost 0 bases, the J end lost 0 bases, and 8 bases lay between the germline ends. Germline lookup yields CDR1 SGHVT and CDR2 SQSDAQ. This CDR3 region has 15 residues. CDR3 region: CASSLARGNQETQYF. In DNA, the CDR3 is TGTGCCAGCAGCTTAGCGAGAGGAAACCAAGAGACCCAGTACTTC.

The J gene is TRBJ2-5, the V gene TRBV19; D perhaps matches TRBD1 (6 bases). Germline-derived CDR1 and CDR2 are LNHDA and SQIVND (reference sequence). The CDR3 runs to 16 residues. Trimming shortened V by 2 bases and J by 2 bases, and 15 bases separated the two germline ends. The CDR3 region is CASSIRVLGAQETQYF. CDR3 sequence (DNA): TGTGCCAGTAGTATAAGGGTTTTGGGGGCTCAAGAGACCCAGTACTTC.

In the case of this clone: One junction end disagrees with the germline gene, perhaps due to a read error. The chain employs TRBV5-4 and TRBJ2-7, with 9 bases fitting TRBD1. The CDR3 is 12 amino acids. The germline CDR1 and CDR2 sequences are SGHNT and YYREEE (reference sequence). The CDR3: CASSLSGQGPFF. CDR3 nucleotides: TGTGCCAGCAGCTTGTCCGGACAGGGGCCTTTCTTC.

The chain is built from TRBV6-5 and TRBJ1-1, with D tentatively TRBD1 (5 bases). The germline CDR1 and CDR2 sequences are MNHEY and SVGAGI. The CDR3 is made up of 14 amino acids. The V end lost 5 bases, the J end lost 1 base, and 11 bases lay between the germline ends. The CDR3 coding sequence is TGTGCCAGCAGTGCTCCCACAGGGAACACTGAAGCTTTCTTT. It codes for CASSAPTGNTEAFF.

The V call is TRBV10-3, the J call TRBJ2-3; D may be TRBD1 (5 bases). The CDR3 has 14 amino acids. Trimming removed 8 bases at V and 4 bases at J, with 16 bases between. In germline, CDR1 is ENHRY, CDR2 SYGVKD. The DNA of the CDR3 is TGTGCCATCCCCACAGGTCAGGCTGCAGATACGCAGTATTTT. Translation gives CAIPTGQAADTQYF.

The rearrangement uses TRBV30 and TRBJ2-2; TRBD1 aligns across 9 bases. The CDR3 length is 15 residues. The trim removed 2 bases at V and 5 bases at J, leaving 6 bases unmatched. Germline CDR1 reads GTSNPN; CDR2 reads SVGIG (reference sequence). The CDR3 DNA reads TGTGCCTGGAGTAGGGGACAGGGAAGGACCGGGGAGCTGTTTTTT. Protein sequence: CAWSRGQGRTGELFF.

On this clone: Other DNA sequences in the sample encode the same CDR3. V gene TRBV5-1 combines with J gene TRBJ1-3; D unresolved. This CDR3 comprises 14 residues. Germline V lookup: CDR1 SGHRS, CDR2 YFSETQ. The ends were cut back, 0 bases at V and 4 bases at J, with 8 bases in the middle. As DNA, the CDR3 is TGCGCCAGCAGCTTGGCCCAGAACGGAAACACCATATATTTT. Its translation: CASSLAQNGNTIYF.

This clone showed up just a few times. The chain is built from TRBV4-1 and TRBJ2-7; a possible D gene is TRBD2 (5 bases). Germline V gives CDR1 MGHRA, CDR2 YSYEKL. The CDR3 runs 13 residues. Trimming left V 1 base short and J 4 bases short, with 8 bases between. The CDR3 region has the DNA TGCGCCAGCAGCCAAGTTATAGCGTACGAGCAGTACTTC. Its translation: CASSQVIAYEQYF.

The CDR3 is CASSSTGQGYNEQFF. The CDR3 region has the DNA TGTGCCAGCAGCTCAACGGGACAGGGCTACAATGAGCAGTTCTTC. This chain links TRBV7-3 with TRBJ2-1, with 9 bases fitting TRBD1. The CDR3 has 15 residues. Germline assignment: CDR1 SGHTA and CDR2 FQGTGA. Germline trimming cut 4 bases from V and 3 bases from J; bases unmatched to any gene: 4.

The rearrangement uses TRBV19 and TRBJ2-1, with TRBD2 matching 9 bases. Unmatched junction bases numbered 5, after V lost 3 bases and J lost 8 bases. The CDR3 loop spans 14 amino acids. Germline V lookup: CDR1 LNHDA, CDR2 SQIVND (reference sequence). This CDR3 reads CASSIQGLAHEQFF. The DNA of the CDR3 is TGTGCCAGTAGTATCCAGGGACTAGCCCATGAGCAGTTCTTC.

The V and J genes are TRBV9 and TRBJ2-2; 8 positions agree with TRBD1. This CDR3 contains 18 residues. Per the germline V gene, CDR1 is SGDLS and CDR2 is YYNGEE. V was pared by 0 bases and J by 3 bases, with 10 bases of the junction left unmatched. The CDR3 region has the DNA TGTGCCAGCAGCGTAGACCGTAGAGTGGACAGGGACACCGGGGAGCTGTTTTTT. This translates into CASSVDRRVDRDTGELFF.

The genes are TRBV7-9 and TRBJ1-1; tentative D call: TRBD1 (5 bases). CDR3 length: 15 residues. Germline assignment: CDR1 SEHNR and CDR2 FQNEAQ (reference sequence). The V gene lost 5 bases and the J gene lost 1 base, with 14 bases spanning the gap. The CDR3 region is CASSLKGQGNTEAFF. As DNA, the CDR3 is TGTGCCAGCAGCCTTAAGGGGCAAGGGAACACTGAAGCTTTCTTT.

This chain links TRBV15 with TRBJ1-4; D may be TRBD1 (5 bases). The CDR3 totals 14 residues. Germline CDR1 is LNHNV and CDR2 is YYDKDF (reference sequence). Trimming left V 4 bases short and J 10 bases short, with 16 bases between. CDR3 sequence reads: CATSMRDRMGKLFF. CDR3 sequence (DNA): TGTGCCACCAGCATGCGGGACCGCATGGGAAAACTGTTTTTT.